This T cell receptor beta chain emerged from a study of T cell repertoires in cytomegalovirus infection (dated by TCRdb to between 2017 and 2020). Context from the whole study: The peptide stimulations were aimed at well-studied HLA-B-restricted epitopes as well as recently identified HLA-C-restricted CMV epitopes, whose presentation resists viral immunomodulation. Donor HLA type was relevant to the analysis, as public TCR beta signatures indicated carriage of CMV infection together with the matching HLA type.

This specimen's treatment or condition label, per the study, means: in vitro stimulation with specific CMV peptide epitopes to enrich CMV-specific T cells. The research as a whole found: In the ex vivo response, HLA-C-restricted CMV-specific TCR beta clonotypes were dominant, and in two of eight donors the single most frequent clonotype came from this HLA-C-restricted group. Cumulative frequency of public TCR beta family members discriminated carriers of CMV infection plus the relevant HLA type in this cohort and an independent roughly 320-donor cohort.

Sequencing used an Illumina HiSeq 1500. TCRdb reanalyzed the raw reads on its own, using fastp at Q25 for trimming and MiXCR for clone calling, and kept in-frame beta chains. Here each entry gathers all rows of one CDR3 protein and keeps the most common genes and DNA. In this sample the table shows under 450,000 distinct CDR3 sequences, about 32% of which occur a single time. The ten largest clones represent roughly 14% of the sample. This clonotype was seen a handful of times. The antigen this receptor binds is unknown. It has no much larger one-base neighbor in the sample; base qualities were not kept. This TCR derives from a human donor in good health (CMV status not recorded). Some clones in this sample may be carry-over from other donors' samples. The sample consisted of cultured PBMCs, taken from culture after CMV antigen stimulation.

The sequenced DNA is TGTGCCAGCAGATATCCACAGGGCTATGGCTACACCTTC. The resulting protein is CASRYPQGYGYTF. The chain joins TRBV7-2 to TRBJ1-2; 6 matching bases give a weak D call of TRBD1. Between the V and J ends, shortened by 6 bases and 4 bases respectively, the junction contains 12 bases. CDR1 and CDR2 (SGHTA, FQGNSA) derive from the germline V gene. CDR3 length: 13 amino acids, cysteine to phenylalanine. Just CDR3 DNA is preserved here, 39 bases in frame from base 1.